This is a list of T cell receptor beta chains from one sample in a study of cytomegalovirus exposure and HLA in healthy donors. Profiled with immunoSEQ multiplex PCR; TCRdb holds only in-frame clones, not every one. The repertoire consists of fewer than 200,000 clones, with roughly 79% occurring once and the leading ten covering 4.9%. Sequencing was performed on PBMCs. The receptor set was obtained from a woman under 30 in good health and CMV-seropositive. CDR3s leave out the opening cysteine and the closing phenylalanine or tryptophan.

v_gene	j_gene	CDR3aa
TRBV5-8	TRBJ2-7	ATPLRDRVRHEQY
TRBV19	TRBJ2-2	ASSVENRVPGELF
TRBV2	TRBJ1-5	ASSGGGNQPQH
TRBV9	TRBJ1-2	ASSVGGTGGYT
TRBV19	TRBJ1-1	ASSNPAEAF
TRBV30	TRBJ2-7	AWSVQANLPYEQY
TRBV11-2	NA	ASRQGGSYSYEQY
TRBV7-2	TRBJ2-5	ASSLVGGAQETQY
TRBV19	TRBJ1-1	ASKGQGIGTEAF
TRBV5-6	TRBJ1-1	ASSLGTDPEAF
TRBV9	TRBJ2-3	ASSIKPGTATDTQY
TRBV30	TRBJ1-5	AWSQGAGQPQH
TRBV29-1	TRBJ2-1	SVEPAGGLGSYNEQF
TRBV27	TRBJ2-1	ASQQWTSGNNEQF
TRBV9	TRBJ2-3	ASSVATKTSGGAMGTDTQY
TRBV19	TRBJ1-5	ASRGTGQPQH
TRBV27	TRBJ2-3	ATRRVPMDTQY
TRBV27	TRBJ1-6	ASSFMMGAHSPLH
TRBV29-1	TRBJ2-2	SVAPSGVNTGELF
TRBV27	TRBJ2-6	ASSSYGGALGANVLT
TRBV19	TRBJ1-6	ASSIRTGAESPLH
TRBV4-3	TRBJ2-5	ASSQASGQETQY
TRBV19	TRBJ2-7	ASRPGPTGDYEQY
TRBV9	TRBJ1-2	ASSGELAGGYT
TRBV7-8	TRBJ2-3	ASSPEKAIGGDTQY
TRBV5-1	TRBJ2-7	ASSPGLEVWTYEQY
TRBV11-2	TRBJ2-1	ASSYTNTLAGWFYEQF
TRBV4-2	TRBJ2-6	ASSQEGLGGANVLT
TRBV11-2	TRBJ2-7	ASSLSGLRENEQY
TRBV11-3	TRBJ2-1	ASSFSTSGDYNEQF
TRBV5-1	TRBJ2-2	ASSLEGARNTGELF
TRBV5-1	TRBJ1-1	ASSPIFSRGLDTEAF